This T cell receptor beta chain was sequenced during a study of blood T cell repertoires in COVID-19. Study in general: Material from acute and convalescent COVID-19 was sourced from the United States, Italy and Spain. T cells, B-cell-depleted T cells, or PBMCs provided the cDNA or gDNA that served as material.

Seattle's cohort entered during active infection and was followed longitudinally. This clone was seen once. Trimming pared 2 bases from V and 8 bases from J, leaving 12 bases between. The CDR3 spans 13 residues. Source study methods: The assay estimated nucleated cells by amplifying reference gene primers. The table came from immunoSEQ multiplex PCR; TCRdb's copy has only in-frame clones and leaves some out. V and J calls and clone size are those listed in that table; D and trimming were worked out from the DNA. Of more than 200,000 clones in the sample, 65% to 90% were seen once. This receptor was obtained from a man aged 45-65 years with COVID-19, enrolled during active disease. The sample was peripheral blood. V is TRBV12-3 or TRBV12-4 and J is TRBJ1-2, with D tentatively TRBD1 (5 bases). The CDR3 DNA sequence: TGTGCCAGCAGTTTACAGGGTTTAGGGGGCTACACCTTC. Its protein is CASSLQGLGGYTF.